Listed below are T cell receptor beta chains from one sample, sequenced in a study of stem cell transplantation in POMP-related autoinflammatory disease. The repertoire was sequenced with immunoSEQ multiplex PCR; TCRdb's copy has only in-frame clones and lacks some. The repertoire includes approximately 65,000 clones, approximately 90% of them detected once, and about 0.69% sits in the top ten. The material sequenced was CD4+ T cells from PBMCs, taken after stem cell transplantation. The origin of the receptors is a human patient with POMP-related autoinflammation and immune dysregulation (PRAID). Some of the T cells might come from the graft donor. CDR3s leave out the opening cysteine and the closing phenylalanine or tryptophan. Part of the rows lack a size; the others show once, few, many or a class for expanded clones.

j_call,v_call,clone_size,cdr3_aa
TRBJ1-1,TRBV7-6,-,ASSSDRLTEAF
TRBJ2-7,TRBV5-1,-,ASSLVAGVYEQY
TRBJ2-5,TRBV18,-,ASSLRTAQETQY
TRBJ1-2,TRBV12-2,-,ASRLEREGGYGYT
TRBJ1-1,TRBV5-1,-,ASSLVRGNTEAF
TRBJ2-5,TRBV5-1,few,AARRGEGPQETQY
TRBJ2-2,TRBV11-2,-,ASSLRTIANTGELF
TRBJ2-2,TRBV18,-,ASSPRQNTGELF
TRBJ2-7,TRBV15,-,ATSRVAGYEQY
TRBJ2-6,TRBV6-5,-,ASAGAGGANVLT
TRBJ2-1,TRBV7-9,-,ASSLYRLLGEQF
TRBJ1-1,TRBV28,-,ASTLGIQTGGAF
TRBJ2-7,TRBV5-1,once,ASSPDSYEQY
TRBJ2-3,TRBV10-3,-,AVTSGSAPSTDTQY
TRBJ2-2,TRBV6-6,-,ASTRAGQSGELF
TRBJ2-7,TRBV28,-,ASSSLQGSRQKQY
TRBJ1-2,TRBV18,-,ASSPSAVSYGYT
TRBJ2-6,TRBV4-1,-,ASSRPLTLPGANVLT
TRBJ2-3,TRBV7-9,-,ASRLSHNTDTQY
TRBJ2-5,TRBV30,once,AWSSRTGVKETQY